Shown below are 23 T cell receptor beta chains from a single sample sequenced in a study of shared clonotypes between healthy human individuals. The data were produced by immunoSEQ multiplex PCR, yet TCRdb's version contains in-frame clones alone and is incomplete. The repertoire holds around 2,000,000 clones, with 85% to 95% as singletons. The sequenced sample was naive CD4+ T cells sorted from blood. Regarding subset: CD45RA+ positively selected. These receptors came from a man aged 18 to 35 in good health.

V gene TRBV7-8 combines with J gene TRBJ2-5, with 9 bases that match TRBD2. The ends lost 2 bases at V and 5 bases at J; junction bases unmatched: 6. This CDR3 region has 15 residues. Germline CDR1 SGHVS, CDR2 FQNEAQ. The CDR3 loop reads CASSLLAGFGETQYF. The CDR3 coding sequence is TGTGCCAGCAGCTTACTAGCGGGATTTGGGGAGACCCAGTACTTC.

The chain recombines TRBV6-5 with TRBJ1-2; D call uncertain. V shed 0 bases and J shed 8 bases, with 13 bases lying between them. Germline CDR1 and CDR2: MNHEY and SVGAGI. The CDR3 consists of 14 residues. The CDR3 is CASSYSYRSPGYTF. The DNA for the CDR3 is TGTGCCAGCAGTTACTCTTATCGATCGCCCGGCTACACCTTC.

V gene TRBV5-6 combines with J gene TRBJ1-2, with a weak D call TRBD1 (6 bases). The germline CDR1 and CDR2 sequences are SGHDT and YYEEEE. The CDR3 covers 13 residues. V was pared by 4 bases and J by 5 bases, with 12 bases between. CDR3 bases: TGTGCCAGCAGCGGGACAAAACTTTATGGCTACACCTTC. It translates to CASSGTKLYGYTF.

For the CDR3, the DNA is TGTGCCAGCAGTTCGGGGGGGGTCAATCAGCCCCAGCATTTT. This translates into CASSSGGVNQPQHF. The chain carries TRBV28 and TRBJ1-5; D possibly corresponds to TRBD1 (5 bases). Germline CDR1 MDHEN, CDR2 SYDVKM. This CDR3 has 14 amino acids. Between the trimmed V and J ends, which lost 4 bases and 3 bases, there was a span of 10 bases.

The chain has TRBV5-1 and TRBJ2-2; D unresolved. Per germline, CDR1 SGHRS and CDR2 YFSETQ. The CDR3 runs to 13 residues. V lost 4 bases and J 5 bases, leaving 9 bases between the germline ends. The CDR3: CASSPAVTGELFF. The CDR3 DNA follows: TGCGCCAGCAGCCCCGCCGTAACCGGGGAGCTGTTTTTT.

The chain has TRBV5-4 and TRBJ2-7; D may be TRBD2 (5 bases). Trimming took 0 bases from V and 0 from J, leaving 10 bases between them. There are 15 residues in the CDR3. From germline, CDR1 is SGHNT and CDR2 YYREEE (reference sequence). CDR3 sequence: CASSLAGLNSYEQYF. Here the CDR3 DNA reads TGTGCCAGCAGCTTGGCTGGACTCAACTCCTACGAGCAGTACTTC.

The chain combines TRBV7-6 with TRBJ2-7, with D possibly TRBD2 on 6 matching bases. Trimming pared 5 bases from V and 5 bases from J, leaving 22 bases between. This CDR3 region has 16 residues. CDR1 is SGHVS, CDR2 FNYEAQ, per germline. The CDR3 loop reads CASSPPSDGRVHEQYF. CDR3 in DNA: TGTGCCAGCAGCCCCCCAAGCGACGGGAGAGTCCACGAGCAGTACTTC. Variable domain in full (rest from reference TRBV7-6 and TRBJ2-7): GAGVSQSPRYKVTKRGQDVALRCDPISGHVSLYWYRQALGQGPEFLTYFNYEAQQDKSGLPNDRFSAERPEGSISTLTIQRTEQRDSAMYRCASSPPSDGRVHEQYFGPGTRLTVT.

This clone was seen once. The chain employs TRBV5-5 and TRBJ1-5; unclear D gene. The CDR3 is 13 amino acids. V lost 0 bases, J lost 7 bases, and 8 bases lay in between. Germline CDR1 reads SGHKS; CDR2 reads YYEKEE (reference sequence). CDR3 amino acids: CASSLDLRQPQHF. The DNA of the CDR3 is TGTGCCAGCAGCTTGGATCTAAGGCAGCCCCAGCATTTT.

V and J are TRBV4-1 and TRBJ1-4; TRBD1 agrees at 8 bases. CDR1 and CDR2 from the germline V gene are MGHRA and YSYEKL. The CDR3 sequence is 16 residues long. The J segment lost 6 bases and the V segment lost 1 base, leaving 7 bases of the junction unmatched. CDR3 sequence (DNA): TGCGCCAGCAGCCAAGTCGCAGGCAGGGGGCATGAAAAACTGTTTTTT. This translates into CASSQVAGRGHEKLFF.

The genes are TRBV19 and TRBJ1-2; no definite D call. The germline CDR1 and CDR2 sequences are LNHDA and SQIVND (reference sequence). Trimming pared 10 bases from V and 4 bases from J, leaving 10 bases between. The CDR3 totals 11 residues. CDR3 amino acids: CATDWVYGYTF. The CDR3 DNA sequence: TGTGCCACTGACTGGGTCTATGGCTACACCTTC.

The chain joins TRBV7-2 to TRBJ1-6, with a weak D call TRBD1 (5 bases). The germline V gene encodes CDR1 SGHTA and CDR2 FQGNSA. The CDR3 is made up of 14 amino acids. Trimming cost V 5 bases and J 7 bases, with 12 bases left between them. This CDR3 reads CASSRGLSNSPLHF. In DNA, the CDR3 is TGTGCCAGCAGCAGGGGTCTAAGCAATTCACCCCTCCACTTT. Full variable domain (outside the CDR3, taken from reference TRBV7-2 and TRBJ1-6): GAGVSQSPSNKVTEKGKDVELRCDPISGHTALYWYRQSLGQGLEFLIYFQGNSAPDKSGLPSDRFSAERTGGSVSTLTIQRTQQEDSAVYLCASSRGLSNSPLHFGNGTRLTVT.

The rearrangement links TRBV28 to TRBJ2-1; weak D call: TRBD1 (6 bases). With 6 bases removed from V and 3 bases from J, the gap between germline ends came to 15 bases. The CDR3 loop spans 15 amino acids. CDR1 is MDHEN and CDR2 is SYDVKM in the germline V gene. CDR3 protein: CASRFYRDFYNEQFF. CDR3 DNA sequence: TGTGCCAGCAGATTCTACAGGGATTTCTACAATGAGCAGTTCTTC.

This chain connects TRBV5-6 to TRBJ2-2; D not certain. Trimming left V 5 bases short and J 4 bases short, with 3 bases between. CDR3 size: 11 residues. The germline V gene encodes CDR1 SGHDT and CDR2 YYEEEE. The CDR3 is CASRSTGELFF. The CDR3 DNA is TGTGCCAGCAGGTCCACCGGGGAGCTGTTTTTT.

This sequence joins TRBV6-5 and TRBJ1-6, with D perhaps TRBD1 (6 bases). Germline V CDR1 and CDR2: MNHEY, SVGAGI. The CDR3 has 14 amino acids. V gave up 6 bases and J gave up 4 bases, with 10 bases separating them. The CDR3 nucleotides are TGTGCCAGCAGAAACAGGGCTTATAATTCACCCCTCCACTTT. Translated, it gives CASRNRAYNSPLHF.

The CDR3 DNA sequence: TGCGCCAGCAGCTCCGAGGGCCCGAAGGACGAGCAGTACTTC. Translated, it gives CASSSEGPKDEQYF. This chain joins TRBV5-1 and TRBJ2-7, with a possible D match to TRBD2 (5 bases). V lost 3 bases and J lost 5, with 15 bases in between. Germline V lookup: CDR1 SGHRS, CDR2 YFSETQ. The CDR3 contains 14 residues.

V is TRBV5-8 and J is TRBJ1-2, with 8 bases lining up with TRBD1. V lost 0 bases to trimming and J lost 8 bases; unmatched junction nucleotides: 6. The CDR3 sequence is 14 residues long. Germline V gives CDR1 SGHTS, CDR2 YDEGEE. The CDR3 DNA reads as TGTGCCAGCAGCTTGGGACAGGGGTGGTACGGCTACACCTTC. It encodes CASSLGQGWYGYTF.

The chain couples TRBV6-5 to TRBJ2-4; 9 bases match TRBD1. V lost 6 bases and J lost 0; bases outside the gene matches: 3. The CDR3 consists of 15 residues. Germline V CDR1 and CDR2: MNHEY, SVGAGI. CDR3 bases: TGTGCCAGCAGCCGACAGGGGGGAGCCAAAAACATTCAGTACTTC. Translating gives CASSRQGGAKNIQYF.

The V and J genes are TRBV18 and TRBJ1-4, with D tentatively TRBD1 (6 bases). The CDR3 is 16 amino acids. CDR1 and CDR2 (germline): KGHSH, LQKENI. Trimming left V 6 bases short and J 4 bases short, with 18 bases between. The CDR3 sequence is CASSVAMGAGNEKLFF. CDR3 sequence (DNA): TGTGCCAGCTCGGTGGCCATGGGGGCTGGTAATGAAAAACTGTTTTTT.

This chain uses TRBV7-6 with TRBJ2-5; D gene unclear. The germline V gene has CDR1 SGHVS and CDR2 FNYEAQ. CDR3 length: 13 amino acids. Trimming removed 6 bases from V and 2 bases from J, with 10 bases in between. CDR3 loop: CASSALPQETQYF. The CDR3 DNA reads as TGTGCCAGCAGTGCCTTGCCGCAAGAGACCCAGTACTTC.

The chain uses TRBV27 and TRBJ1-6, with D perhaps TRBD1 (5 bases). The V gene lost 4 bases and the J gene lost 0 bases, with 7 bases spanning the gap. This CDR3 contains 15 residues. CDR1 is MNHEY, CDR2 SMNVEV, per germline (reference sequence). The CDR3: CASSSGSSYNSPLHF. The CDR3 DNA reads TGTGCCAGCAGTTCAGGGAGCTCCTATAATTCACCCCTCCACTTT.

The rearrangement joins TRBV6-5 to TRBJ1-1, with TRBD1 identical over 8 bases. CDR3 length: 15 amino acids. Germline values: CDR1 MNHEY, CDR2 SVGAGI. J gave up 7 bases and V 6 bases, and 13 bases lay outside the gene matches. CDR3 coding DNA: TGTGCCAGCAGCCAGAACGGACAGGGAGGGAGTGAAGCTTTCTTT. Residues: CASSQNGQGGSEAFF.

V and J are TRBV14 and TRBJ1-6; 10 nucleotides agree with TRBD1. J was trimmed by 6 bases and V by 4 bases; bases with no gene match: 3. Per germline, CDR1 SGHDN and CDR2 FVKESK. The length of the CDR3 is 15 residues. CDR3 sequence reads: CASSPWTGGNSPLHF. CDR3 coding DNA: TGTGCCAGCAGCCCGTGGACAGGGGGTAATTCACCCCTCCACTTT. The complete variable domain, with remaining parts taken from reference TRBV14 and TRBJ1-6, reads EAGVTQFPSHSVIEKGQTVTLRCDPISGHDNLYWYRRVMGKEIKFLLHFVKESKQDESGMPNNRFLAERTGGTYSTLKVQPAELEDSGVYFCASSPWTGGNSPLHFGNGTRLTVT.

The J gene is TRBJ1-5, the V gene TRBV5-6; 9 positions agree with TRBD1. Losses at the gene ends were 4 bases for V and 4 bases for J; bases not matched to a gene: 6. The germline gives CDR1 SGHDT, CDR2 YYEEEE. The CDR3 is made up of 15 amino acids. CDR3 sequence: CASSTGQGPNQPQHF. CDR3 coding DNA: TGTGCCAGCAGCACGGGACAGGGACCTAATCAGCCCCAGCATTTT.